This T cell receptor beta chain was observed in a study of tumor-infiltrating lymphocytes in primary liver carcinoma. At the level of the study: Male and female patients aged 30 to 69 years made up the cohort.

Starting material of 400 to 600 ng total RNA yielded TCR beta cDNA via a constant-region primer. Generation of the TCR beta libraries relied on three nested multiplex PCR rounds using slightly modified ARM-PCR. Rounds one and two of PCR, each of 10 cycles, were primed with TRBV1-TRBV30 forward primers and a C-beta reverse primer. Via MiXCR, TCRdb re-called the multiplex PCR reads, giving one row per CDR3 protein. The sample has about 74,000 distinct CDR3 sequences, about 70% seen once. The V and J ends lost 9 bases and 4 bases respectively, with 24 bases between them. CDR1 and CDR2 (germline): SGHAT, FQNNGV. The CDR3 contains 16 residues. Co-extracting RNA and DNA was done with roughly 17-34 mg of unsorted bulk tissue as input.

V gene TRBV11-2 combines with J gene TRBJ2-5; the D gene is possibly TRBD2 (6 bases). The sample comprised liver tumor tissue from sampling region 4. Indicated subset: tumor region T4, right-lateral pole. The sequence came from a man in his forties with primary liver carcinoma and hepatitis B virus infection. The CDR3 DNA sequence: TGTGCCAGTGGATCCCGGGACTCAGCCCACCTAGAGACCCAGTACTTC. Translation gives CASGSRDSAHLETQYF.